This TCR beta chain appears in the sequencing data of a study of blood T cell repertoires in COVID-19. Study summary: The origin of the acute and convalescent COVID-19 samples was the United States, Italy and Spain.

The V end lost 2 bases, the J end lost 1 base, and 11 bases lay between the germline ends. The CDR3 length is 15 residues. CDR1 and CDR2 (germline): SGHNT, YENEEA. Here immunoSEQ multiplex PCR was the method, and the copy in TCRdb shows in-frame clones only, minus some. The sample holds around 500,000 clones, roughly 90% seen once. V and J are TRBV11-3 and TRBJ1-1; no reliable D call. The sequenced sample was PBMCs or T cells enriched from blood (not recorded which). This TCR came from a woman between 40 and 50 years old who had recovered from COVID-19. The CDR3 reads CASSLWPEENTEAFF. For the CDR3, the DNA is TGTGCCAGCAGCTTATGGCCGGAGGAGAACACTGAAGCTTTCTTT.